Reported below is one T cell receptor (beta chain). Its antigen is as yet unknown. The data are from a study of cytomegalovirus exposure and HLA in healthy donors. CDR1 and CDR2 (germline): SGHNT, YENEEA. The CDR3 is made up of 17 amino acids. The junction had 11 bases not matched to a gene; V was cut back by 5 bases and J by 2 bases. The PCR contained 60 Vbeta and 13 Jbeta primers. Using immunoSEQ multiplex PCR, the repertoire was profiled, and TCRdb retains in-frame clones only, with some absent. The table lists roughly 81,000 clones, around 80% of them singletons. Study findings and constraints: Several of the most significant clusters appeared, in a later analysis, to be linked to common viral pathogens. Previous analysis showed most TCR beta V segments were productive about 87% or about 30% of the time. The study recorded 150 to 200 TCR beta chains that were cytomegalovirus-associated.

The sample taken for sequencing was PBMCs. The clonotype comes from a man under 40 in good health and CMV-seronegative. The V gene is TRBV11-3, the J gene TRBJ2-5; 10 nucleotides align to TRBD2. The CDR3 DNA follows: TGTGCCAGCAGCCTTGGACTAGCGGTTCAATCACAAGAGACCCAGTACTTC. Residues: CASSLGLAVQSQETQYF.